This TCR beta chain was identified during a study of T cell clones after liver transplantation. Overall study: Immunosuppression withdrawal was tried within 2 years after liver transplantation in this trial. Study results and limitations: Donor-reactive sequences fell more than third party-reactive ones, suggesting partial deletion.

For this clone: Antigen: not known.

Thawed unstimulated PBMCs were FACS-sorted by CD3, CD4 and CD8 into two populations. The protocol was immunoSEQ multiplex PCR, while the TCRdb copy is restricted to in-frame clones and leaves out a portion. Counted here are some 70,000 clones, 90% occurring once; the ten biggest clones make up 2.7%. The length of the CDR3 is 13 residues. Trimming cost V 8 bases and J 0 bases, with 9 bases left between them. The V gene's germline CDR1 is ENHRY and CDR2 SYGVKD. This clonotype was obtained from a human donor who received a liver transplant. This specimen consisted of CD4+ T cells from blood, obtained before liver transplant. The chain combines TRBV10-3 with TRBJ2-3; the D gene is possibly TRBD1 (6 bases). The CDR3 bases are TGTGCCATCGGCGGACAGAGCACAGATACGCAGTATTTT. Protein product: CAIGGQSTDTQYF.